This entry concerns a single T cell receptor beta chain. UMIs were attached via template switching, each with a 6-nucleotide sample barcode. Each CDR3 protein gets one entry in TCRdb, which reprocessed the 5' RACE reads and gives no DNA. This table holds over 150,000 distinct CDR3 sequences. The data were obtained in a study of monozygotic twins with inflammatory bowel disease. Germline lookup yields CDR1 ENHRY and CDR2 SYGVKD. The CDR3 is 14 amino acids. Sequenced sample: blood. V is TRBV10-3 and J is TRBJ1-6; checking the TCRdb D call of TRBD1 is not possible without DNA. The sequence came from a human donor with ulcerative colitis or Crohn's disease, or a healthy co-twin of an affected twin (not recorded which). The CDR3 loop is CAISEAGGRSPLHF.